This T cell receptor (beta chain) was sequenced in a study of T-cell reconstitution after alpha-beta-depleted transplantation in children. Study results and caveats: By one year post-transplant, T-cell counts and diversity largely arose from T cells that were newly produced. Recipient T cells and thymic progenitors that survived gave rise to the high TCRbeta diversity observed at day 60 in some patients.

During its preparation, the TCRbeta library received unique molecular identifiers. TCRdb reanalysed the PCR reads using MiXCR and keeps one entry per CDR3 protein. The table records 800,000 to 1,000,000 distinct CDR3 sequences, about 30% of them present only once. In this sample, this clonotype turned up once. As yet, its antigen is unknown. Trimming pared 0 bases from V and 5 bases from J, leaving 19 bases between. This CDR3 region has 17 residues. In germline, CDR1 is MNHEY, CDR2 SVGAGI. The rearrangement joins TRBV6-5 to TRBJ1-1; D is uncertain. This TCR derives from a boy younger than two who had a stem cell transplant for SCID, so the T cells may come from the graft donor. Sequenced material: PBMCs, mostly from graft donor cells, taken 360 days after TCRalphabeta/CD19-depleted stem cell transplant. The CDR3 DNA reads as TGTGCCAGCAGTTACTCGAGCGTTGAGAGGCGTGGGACTGAAGCTTTCTTT. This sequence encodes CASSYSSVERRGTEAFF.